This T cell receptor beta chain appears in the sequencing data of a study of blood T cell repertoires in COVID-19. Overall study context: The United States, Italy and Spain were the sources of the acute and convalescent COVID-19 samples. The analysed material was cDNA or gDNA that came from T cells, B-cell-depleted T cells, or PBMCs.

The method was immunoSEQ multiplex PCR; TCRdb's version includes in-frame clones alone and lacks a portion of them. This table holds around 300,000 clones, 80% to 90% found once. CDR1 MGHRA and CDR2 YSYEKL come from the germline V gene. J was trimmed by 4 bases and V by 3 bases; bases with no gene match: 5. The CDR3 has 15 amino acids. This sequence was found in a woman in her 30s with active or convalescent COVID-19. The chain carries TRBV4-1 and TRBJ2-2; 7 bases are shared with TRBD1. Material for sequencing was peripheral blood. The chain's CDR3 is CASSHTNRGTGELFF. CDR3 bases: TGCGCCAGCAGCCACACAAACAGGGGCACCGGGGAGCTGTTTTTT.